This T cell receptor beta chain was profiled in a study of graft-versus-host responses after intestinal transplantation (dated by TCRdb to 2020 to 2022). At the level of the whole study: The transplants that recipients got were multivisceral, liver-intestinal, or isolated intestinal. Every recipient was given anti-thymocyte globulin induction, then maintenance tacrolimus and steroids for roughly three years. After intestinal transplantation, graft-versus-host and host-versus-graft alloreactive T cell clones were followed in the graft, circulation and bone marrow using bulk TCR-beta CDR3 sequencing. Alloreactive clones were identified by sequencing pre-transplant mixed lymphocyte reaction products and comparing these products with unstimulated pre-transplant donor and recipient T cells. Of the 20 to 30 intestinal transplant recipients enrolled in the cohort, one of whom was a retransplant, a few patients without pretransplant specimens were excluded. Donor T cell macrochimerism was defined as a peak of at least 4% donor T cells among recipient peripheral blood mononuclear cells. Samples from three later patients were sequenced in-house on an Illumina MiSeq with MiXCR processing rather than by the commercial service. Overall study outcomes, separate from this receptor: Early after transplant, peak levels of circulating GvH clones were associated with declines in HvG clones. GvH clones turned up in recipient bone marrow, with some appearing earlier in ileal mucosa or blood, a pattern consistent with an intestinal mucosal origin. Conclusions were limited by the relatively low number and heterogeneity of intestinal transplant patients. In the allografts of patients with donor T cell macrochimerism, GvH to HvG T cell clonal ratios were high.

Reading the germline V gene gives CDR1 SNHLY and CDR2 FYNNEI. The CDR3 numbers 15 residues from cysteine through phenylalanine. Only the CDR3 portion is preserved as DNA: 45 bases, with reading frame beginning at the first base. At the junction V is shortened by 9 bases and J by 0 bases; bases outside the gene matches: 10. This clone was seen only once. The target of this receptor is not known. Per-base quality was not reported, and no clone a single base away is much larger than it. To isolate intraepithelial and lamina propria lymphocytes from graft specimens, dithiothreitol, EDTA incubations and collagenase D digestion were used. Serial intestinal graft biopsy specimens collected up to 600 days after transplant underwent bulk TCR-beta sequencing. The method behind the library was the immunoSEQ multiplex PCR assay. For most patients, high-throughput TCR-beta CDR3 sequencing of genomic DNA was performed by Adaptive Biotechnologies. On the authors' methods: TCR sequencing data were retrieved from Adaptive's ImmunoSEQ software for 15 to 20 patients, whereas three other patients were processed with MiXCR and VDJtools. CDR3 nucleotide sequences shared between donor and recipient were removed because the origin of such sequences could not be assigned. To count as alloreactive, a clone needed at least 2-fold expansion over unstimulated cells and a minimum CFSE-low frequency of 0.002% (template counts) or 0.001% (read counts). A clone was considered mappable if detected in the sequenced pre-transplant spleen, lymph node, or MLR CFSE-low populations of the donor or recipient. The cumulative frequency of alloreactive clones was calculated as a percentage of all sequences, weighted by copy number. Imported from immuneACCESS, the table was reduced by TCRdb to in-frame sequences with V and J called. These copies leave out some clones; in studies compared against another copy, an unresolved V gene accounts for under half, and the cause of the remainder is not known. Clonal size and the V and J genes are those of that table, whereas D and trimming came from the DNA. The sample records some 18,000 clones, under 75% of which are singletons. The ten largest clones capture 8% to 9.5% of the sample.

The chain joins TRBV2 to TRBJ1-1, with 7 bases in between that match TRBD1. The receptor was isolated from a human patient who received an intestinal transplant, so some T cells may come from the graft donor. The starting material was ileum tissue, obtained around 20 days after intestinal transplant. The sequenced DNA: TGTGCCAGGCAGGGGGAAAGGGGACTGAACACTGAAGCTTTCTTT. It codes for CARQGERGLNTEAFF.